This T cell receptor beta chain derives from a study of early T cells in non-severe SARS-CoV-2 infection. Germline CDR1 SGHAT, CDR2 FQNNGV. Trimming at V came to 2 bases and at J to 7 bases, leaving 8 bases not matched to a gene. The CDR3 totals 15 residues. Each CDR3 protein gets one entry after TCRdb re-called the 5' RACE reads with MiXCR. The sample has 32,000 or so distinct CDR3 sequences, over 4.5% seen once. This clonotype was sampled from an adult who was a healthcare worker with PCR-confirmed SARS-CoV-2 infection or an uninfected control (not recorded which). Sequenced material: whole blood. The V and J genes are TRBV11-2 and TRBJ2-7, with 10 bases lining up with TRBD2. The CDR3 bases are TGTGCCAGCAGCTTAATACTAGCGGGATTGAGGGAGCAGTACTTC. Amino acids: CASSLILAGLREQYF.